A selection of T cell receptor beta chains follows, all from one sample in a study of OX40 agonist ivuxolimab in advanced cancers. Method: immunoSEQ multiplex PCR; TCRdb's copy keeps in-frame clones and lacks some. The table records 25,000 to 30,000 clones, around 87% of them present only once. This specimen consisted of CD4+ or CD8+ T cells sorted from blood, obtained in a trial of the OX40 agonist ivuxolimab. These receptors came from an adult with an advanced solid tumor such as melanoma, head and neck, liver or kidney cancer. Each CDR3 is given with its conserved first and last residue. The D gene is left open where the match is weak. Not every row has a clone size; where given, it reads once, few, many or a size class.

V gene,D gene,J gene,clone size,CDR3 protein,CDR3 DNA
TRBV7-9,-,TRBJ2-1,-,CASSSGPDEQFF,TGTGCCAGCAGCTCCGGACCGGATGAGCAGTTCTTC
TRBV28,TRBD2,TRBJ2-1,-,CASSLGTSGSKEQFF,TGTGCCAGCAGTTTAGGGACTAGCGGGAGTAAGGAGCAGTTCTTC
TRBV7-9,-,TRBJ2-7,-,CASSPSTGSSFYEQYF,TGTGCCAGCAGCCCCTCAACCGGGAGTTCCTTTTACGAGCAGTACTTC
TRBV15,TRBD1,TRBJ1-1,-,CATSIDRVRMNTEAFF,TGTGCCACCAGCATAGACAGGGTAAGAATGAACACTGAAGCTTTCTTT
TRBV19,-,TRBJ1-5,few,CAVQARGGNQPQHF,TGTGCCGTTCAAGCCCGGGGGGGCAATCAGCCCCAGCATTTT
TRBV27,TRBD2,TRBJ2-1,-,CASSFLAGGLYNEQFF,TGTGCCAGCAGTTTCCTAGCGGGGGGACTCTACAATGAGCAGTTCTTC
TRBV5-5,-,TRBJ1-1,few,CASSLEVGAVNTEAFF,TGTGCCAGCAGCTTGGAAGTCGGTGCGGTGAACACTGAAGCTTTCTTT
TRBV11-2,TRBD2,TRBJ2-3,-,CASSLESPWRESGDTQYF,TGTGCCAGCAGCTTAGAATCCCCCTGGCGGGAGTCGGGAGATACGCAGTATTTT
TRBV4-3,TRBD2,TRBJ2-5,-,CASSQDFSGDTQYF,TGCGCCAGCAGCCAAGATTTTAGCGGGGACACCCAGTACTTC
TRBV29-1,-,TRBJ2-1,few,CSVVSGQTHNEQFF,TGCAGCGTTGTTTCCGGACAGACCCACAATGAGCAGTTCTTC
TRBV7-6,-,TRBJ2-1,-,CASSSSRPEQFF,TGTGCCAGCAGCTCAAGCAGGCCTGAGCAGTTCTTC
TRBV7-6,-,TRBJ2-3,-,CASSSEGGESRTDTQYF,TGTGCCAGCAGCTCAGAGGGTGGGGAGTCGAGGACAGATACGCAGTATTTT
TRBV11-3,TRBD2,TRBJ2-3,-,CASSLDRGGGADTQYF,TGTGCCAGCAGCTTAGATCGGGGGGGAGGCGCAGATACGCAGTATTTT